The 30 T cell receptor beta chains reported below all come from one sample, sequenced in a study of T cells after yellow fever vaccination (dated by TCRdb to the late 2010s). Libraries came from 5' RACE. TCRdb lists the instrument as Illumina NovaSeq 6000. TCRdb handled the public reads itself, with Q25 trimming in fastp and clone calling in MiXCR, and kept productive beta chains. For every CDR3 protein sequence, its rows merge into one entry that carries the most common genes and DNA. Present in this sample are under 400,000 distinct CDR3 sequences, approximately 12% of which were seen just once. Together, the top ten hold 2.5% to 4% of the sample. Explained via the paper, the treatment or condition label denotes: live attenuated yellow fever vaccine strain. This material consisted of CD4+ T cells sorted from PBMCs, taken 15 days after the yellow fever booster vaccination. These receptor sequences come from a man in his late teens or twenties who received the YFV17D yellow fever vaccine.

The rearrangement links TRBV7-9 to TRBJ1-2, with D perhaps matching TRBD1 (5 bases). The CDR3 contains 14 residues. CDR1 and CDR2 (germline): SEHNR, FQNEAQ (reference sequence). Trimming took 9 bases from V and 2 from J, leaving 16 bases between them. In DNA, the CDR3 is TGTGCCAGTCAGCCAGGGAGGTGGAACTATGGCTACACCTTC. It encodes CASQPGRWNYGYTF. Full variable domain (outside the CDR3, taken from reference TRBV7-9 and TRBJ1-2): DTGVSQNPRHKITKRGQNVTFRCDPISEHNRLYWYRQTLGQGPEFLTYFQNEAQLEKSRLLSDRFSAERPKGSFSTLEIQRTEQGDSAMYLCASQPGRWNYGYTFGSGTRLTVV.

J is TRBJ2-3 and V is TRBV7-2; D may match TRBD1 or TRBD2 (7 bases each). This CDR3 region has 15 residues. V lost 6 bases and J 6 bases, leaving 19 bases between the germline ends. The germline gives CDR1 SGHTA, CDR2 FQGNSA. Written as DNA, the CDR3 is TGTGCCAGCAGTAGTCCGGGACAGCGGGGCGATACGCAGTATTTT. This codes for CASSSPGQRGDTQYF.

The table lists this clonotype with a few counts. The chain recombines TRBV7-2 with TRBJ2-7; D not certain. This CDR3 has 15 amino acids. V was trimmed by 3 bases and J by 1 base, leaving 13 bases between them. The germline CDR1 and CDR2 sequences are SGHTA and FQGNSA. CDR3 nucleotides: TGTGCCAGCAGCTTGGGTCAAGCGTTATCCTACGAGCAGTACTTC. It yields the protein CASSLGQALSYEQYF.

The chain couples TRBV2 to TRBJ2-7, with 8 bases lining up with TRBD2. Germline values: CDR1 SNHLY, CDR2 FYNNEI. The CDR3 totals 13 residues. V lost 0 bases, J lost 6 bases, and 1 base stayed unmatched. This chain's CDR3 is CASSEARGGEQYV. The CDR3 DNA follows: TGTGCCAGCAGTGAAGCCCGGGGGGGCGAGCAGTACGTC.

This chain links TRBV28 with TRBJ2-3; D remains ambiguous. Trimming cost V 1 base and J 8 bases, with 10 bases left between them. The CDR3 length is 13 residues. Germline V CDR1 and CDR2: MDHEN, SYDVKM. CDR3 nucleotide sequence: TGTGCCAGCAGTTTATCCAGGACCTCTACGCAGTATTTT. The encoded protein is CASSLSRTSTQYF.

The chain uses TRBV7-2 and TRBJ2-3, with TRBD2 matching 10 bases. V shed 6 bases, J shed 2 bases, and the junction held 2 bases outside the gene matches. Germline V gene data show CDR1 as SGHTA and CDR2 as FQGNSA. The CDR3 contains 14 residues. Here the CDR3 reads CASRAGGNTDTQYF. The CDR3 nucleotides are TGTGCCAGCAGAGCGGGGGGGAACACAGATACGCAGTATTTT.

Here the CDR3 DNA reads TGTGCCAGCAGCTTAGGAGGGACGAGCGGGGGTAGTGAGCAGTTCTTC. Amino acids: CASSLGGTSGGSEQFF. This rearrangement joins TRBV5-4 to TRBJ2-1; 8 bases map to TRBD2. This CDR3 is built from 16 residues. Germline assignment: CDR1 SGHNT and CDR2 YYREEE (reference sequence). The V segment lost 2 bases and the J segment 9 bases; nucleotides outside the gene matches: 13.

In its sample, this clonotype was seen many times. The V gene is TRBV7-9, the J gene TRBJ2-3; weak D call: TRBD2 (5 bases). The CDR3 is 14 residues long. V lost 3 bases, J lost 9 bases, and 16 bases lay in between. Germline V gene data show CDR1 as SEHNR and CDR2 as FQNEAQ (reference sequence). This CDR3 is CASSFGWESVTQYF. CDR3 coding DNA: TGTGCCAGCAGCTTTGGTTGGGAGAGCGTGACGCAGTATTTT.

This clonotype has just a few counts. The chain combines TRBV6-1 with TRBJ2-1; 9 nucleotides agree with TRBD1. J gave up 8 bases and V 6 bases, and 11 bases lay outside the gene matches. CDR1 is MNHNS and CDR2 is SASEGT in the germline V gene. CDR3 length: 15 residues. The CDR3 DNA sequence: TGTGCCAGCAGGCCAGAGACAGGGGGAGGCTATGAGCAGTTCTTC. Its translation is CASRPETGGGYEQFF.

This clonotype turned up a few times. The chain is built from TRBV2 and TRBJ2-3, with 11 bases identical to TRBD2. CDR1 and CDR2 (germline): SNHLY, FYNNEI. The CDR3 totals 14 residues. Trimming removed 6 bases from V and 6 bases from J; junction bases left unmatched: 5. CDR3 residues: CASRPLAGGDTQYF. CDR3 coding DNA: TGTGCCAGCAGACCTCTAGCGGGGGGCGATACGCAGTATTTT.

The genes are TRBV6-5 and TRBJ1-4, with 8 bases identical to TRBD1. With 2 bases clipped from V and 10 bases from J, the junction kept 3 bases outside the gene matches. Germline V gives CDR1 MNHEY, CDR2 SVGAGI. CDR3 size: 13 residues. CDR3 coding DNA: TGTGCCAGCAGTTACGGAGACAGGGGAAAACTGTTTTTT. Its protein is CASSYGDRGKLFF.

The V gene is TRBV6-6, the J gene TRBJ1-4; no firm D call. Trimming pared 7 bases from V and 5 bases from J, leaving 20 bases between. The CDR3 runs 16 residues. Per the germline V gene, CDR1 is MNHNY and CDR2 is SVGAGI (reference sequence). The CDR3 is CASNLKWAARNEKLFF. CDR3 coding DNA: TGTGCCAGCAATCTAAAGTGGGCAGCAAGAAATGAAAAACTGTTTTTT.

CDR3: CASSLQGAMTNEQFF. Written as DNA, the CDR3 is TGTGCCAGCAGCTTACAGGGGGCCATGACCAATGAGCAGTTCTTC. The chain links TRBV7-9 to TRBJ2-1, with TRBD1 matching over 8 bases. V lost 2 bases to trimming and J lost 6 bases; unmatched junction nucleotides: 6. The germline CDR1 and CDR2 sequences are SEHNR and FQNEAQ (reference sequence). The CDR3 contains 15 residues.

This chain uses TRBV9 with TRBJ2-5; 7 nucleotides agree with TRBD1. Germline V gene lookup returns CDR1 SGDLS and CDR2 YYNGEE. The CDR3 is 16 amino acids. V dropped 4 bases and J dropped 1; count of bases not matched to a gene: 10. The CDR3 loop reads CASSRQLRDSQETQYF. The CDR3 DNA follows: TGTGCCAGCAGCAGACAACTCCGGGACAGCCAAGAGACCCAGTACTTC. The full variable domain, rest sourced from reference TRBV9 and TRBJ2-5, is DSGVTQTPKHLITATGQRVTLRCSPRSGDLSVYWYQQSLDQGLQFLIQYYNGEERAKGNILERFSAQQFPDLHSELNLSSLELGDSALYFCASSRQLRDSQETQYFGPGTRLLVL.

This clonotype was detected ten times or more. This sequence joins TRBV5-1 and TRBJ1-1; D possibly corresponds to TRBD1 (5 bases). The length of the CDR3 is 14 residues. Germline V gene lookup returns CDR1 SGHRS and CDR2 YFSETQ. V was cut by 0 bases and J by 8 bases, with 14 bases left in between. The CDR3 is CASSLVGGDREAFF. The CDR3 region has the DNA TGCGCCAGCAGCTTGGTCGGGGGAGATAGAGAAGCTTTCTTT.

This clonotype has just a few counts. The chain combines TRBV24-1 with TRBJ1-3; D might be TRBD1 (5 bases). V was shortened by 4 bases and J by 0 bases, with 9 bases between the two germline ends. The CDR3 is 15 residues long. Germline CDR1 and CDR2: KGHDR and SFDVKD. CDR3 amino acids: CATSDPGTSGNTIYF. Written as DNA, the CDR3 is TGTGCCACCAGTGACCCCGGGACCTCTGGAAACACCATATATTTT.

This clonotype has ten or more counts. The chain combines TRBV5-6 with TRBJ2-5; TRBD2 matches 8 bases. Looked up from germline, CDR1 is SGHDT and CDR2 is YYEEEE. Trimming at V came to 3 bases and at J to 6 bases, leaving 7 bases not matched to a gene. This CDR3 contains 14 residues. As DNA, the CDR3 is TGTGCCAGCAGCTCCTCGGGCGGGGGGAAGACCCAGTACTTC. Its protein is CASSSSGGGKTQYF.

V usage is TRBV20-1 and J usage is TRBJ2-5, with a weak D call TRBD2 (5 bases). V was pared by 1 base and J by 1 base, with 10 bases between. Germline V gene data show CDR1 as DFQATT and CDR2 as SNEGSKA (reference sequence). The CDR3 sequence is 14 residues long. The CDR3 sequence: CSARAGLPQETQYF. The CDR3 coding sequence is TGCAGTGCTAGAGCGGGATTGCCCCAAGAGACCCAGTACTTC.

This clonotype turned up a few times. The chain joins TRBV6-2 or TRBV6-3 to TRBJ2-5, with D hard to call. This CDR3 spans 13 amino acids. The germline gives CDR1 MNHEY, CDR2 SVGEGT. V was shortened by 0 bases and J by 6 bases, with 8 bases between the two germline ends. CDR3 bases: TGTGCCAGCAGTTACTCCTCCTCTCAGACCCAGTACTTC. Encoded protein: CASSYSSSQTQYF.

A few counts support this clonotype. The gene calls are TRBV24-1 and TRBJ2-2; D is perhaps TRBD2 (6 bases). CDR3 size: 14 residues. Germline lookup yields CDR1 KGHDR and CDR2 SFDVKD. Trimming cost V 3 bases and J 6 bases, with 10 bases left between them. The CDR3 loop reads CATSDRGGAGELFF. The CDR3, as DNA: TGTGCCACCAGTGATAGGGGAGGCGCCGGGGAGCTGTTTTTT.

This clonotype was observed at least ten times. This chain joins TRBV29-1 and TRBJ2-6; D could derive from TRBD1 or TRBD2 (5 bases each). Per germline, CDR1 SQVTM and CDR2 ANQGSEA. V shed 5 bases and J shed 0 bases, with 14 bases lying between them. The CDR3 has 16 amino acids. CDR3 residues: CSVFRDGSSGANVLTF. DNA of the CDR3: TGCAGCGTTTTCCGGGACGGGTCCTCTGGGGCCAACGTCCTGACTTTC. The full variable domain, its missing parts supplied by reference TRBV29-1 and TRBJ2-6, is SAVISQKPSRDICQRGTSLTIQCQVDSQVTMMFWYRQQPGQSLTLIATANQGSEATYESGFVIDKFPISRPNLTFSTLTVSNMSPEDSSIYLCSVFRDGSSGANVLTFGAGSRLTVL.

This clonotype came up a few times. The DNA of the CDR3 is TGTGCCAGCAGCTCGGACCGGACAGGGGGTTCAGAGACCCAGTACTTC. Its translation is CASSSDRTGGSETQYF. This chain connects TRBV7-9 to TRBJ2-5; 10 bases agree with TRBD1. V lost 4 bases, J lost 4 bases, and 9 bases stayed unmatched. From germline, CDR1 is SEHNR and CDR2 FQNEAQ (reference sequence). The CDR3 totals 16 residues.

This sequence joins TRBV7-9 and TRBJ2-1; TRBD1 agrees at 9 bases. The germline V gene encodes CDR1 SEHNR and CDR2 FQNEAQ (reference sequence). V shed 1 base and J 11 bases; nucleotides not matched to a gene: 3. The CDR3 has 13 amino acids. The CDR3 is CASSLEGQGQQFF. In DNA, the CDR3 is TGTGCCAGCAGCTTAGAGGGACAGGGCCAGCAGTTCTTC.

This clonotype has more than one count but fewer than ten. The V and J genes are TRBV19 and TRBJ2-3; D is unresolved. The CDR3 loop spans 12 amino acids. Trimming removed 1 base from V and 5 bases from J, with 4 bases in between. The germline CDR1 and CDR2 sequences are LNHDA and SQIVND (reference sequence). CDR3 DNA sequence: TGTGCCAGTAGTATAGGGCAAGATACGCAGTATTTT. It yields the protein CASSIGQDTQYF.

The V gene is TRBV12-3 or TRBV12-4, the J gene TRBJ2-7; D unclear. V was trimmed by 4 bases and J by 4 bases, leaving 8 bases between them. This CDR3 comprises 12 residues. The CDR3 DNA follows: TGTGCCAGCAGTTGGCGGTTTTACGAGCAGTACTTC. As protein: CASSWRFYEQYF.

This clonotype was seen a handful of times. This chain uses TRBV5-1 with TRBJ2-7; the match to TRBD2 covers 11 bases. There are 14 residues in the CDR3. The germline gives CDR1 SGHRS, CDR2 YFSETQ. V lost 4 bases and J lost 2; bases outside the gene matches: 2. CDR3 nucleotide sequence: TGCGCCAGCAGCAGACTAGCGGGACCCTACGAGCAGTACTTC. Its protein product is CASSRLAGPYEQYF.

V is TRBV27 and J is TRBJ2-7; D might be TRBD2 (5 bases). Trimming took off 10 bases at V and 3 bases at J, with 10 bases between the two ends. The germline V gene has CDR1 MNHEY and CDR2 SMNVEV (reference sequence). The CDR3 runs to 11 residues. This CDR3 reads CANPLGYEQYV. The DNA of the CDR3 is TGTGCCAATCCACTAGGCTACGAGCAGTACGTC.

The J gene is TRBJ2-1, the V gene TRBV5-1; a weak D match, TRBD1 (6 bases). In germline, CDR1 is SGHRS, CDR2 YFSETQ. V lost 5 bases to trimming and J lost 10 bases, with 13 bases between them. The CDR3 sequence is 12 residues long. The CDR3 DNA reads TGCGCCAGCAGTCAGGGGCTAGGGGAGCAGTTCTTC. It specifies CASSQGLGEQFF. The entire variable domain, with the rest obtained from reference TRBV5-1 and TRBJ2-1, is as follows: KAGVTQTPRYLIKTRGQQVTLSCSPISGHRSVSWYQQTPGQGLQFLFEYFSETQRNKGNFPGRFSGRQFSNSRSEMNVSTLELGDSALYLCASSQGLGEQFFGPGTRLTVL.

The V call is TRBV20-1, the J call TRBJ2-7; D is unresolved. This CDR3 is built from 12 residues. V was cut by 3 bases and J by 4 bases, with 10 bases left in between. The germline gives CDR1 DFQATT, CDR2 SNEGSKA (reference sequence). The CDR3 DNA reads TGCAGTGCTAGTGGTATGAGGTACGAGCAGTACGTC. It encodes CSASGMRYEQYV.

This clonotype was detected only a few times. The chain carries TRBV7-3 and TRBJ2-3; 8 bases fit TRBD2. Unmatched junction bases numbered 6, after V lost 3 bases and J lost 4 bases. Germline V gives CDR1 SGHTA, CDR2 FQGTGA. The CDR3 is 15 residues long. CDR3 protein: CASSFGGADADTQYF. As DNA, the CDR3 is TGTGCCAGCAGCTTCGGGGGGGCCGATGCAGATACGCAGTATTTT.